The 31 T cell receptor beta chains below come from one sample, sequenced in a study of technical replicates of blood from several donors. The table came from immunoSEQ multiplex PCR; TCRdb's copy has only in-frame clones and leaves some out. In the table there are tens of thousands of clones, over 90% of which are singletons. Sequencing was carried out using T cells isolated from PBMCs. The receptors here all came from a human donor in good health.

The CDR3 here is CASSLTGGLGPQHF. CDR3 in DNA: TGCGCCAGCAGCTTGACAGGGGGCCTAGGGCCCCAGCATTTT. The rearrangement uses TRBV5-1 and TRBJ1-5; 9 positions match TRBD1. The CDR3 length is 14 residues. From germline, CDR1 is SGHRS and CDR2 YFSETQ. V was pared by 1 base and J by 9 bases, with 5 bases of the junction left unmatched. Looking up the rest from reference TRBV5-1 and TRBJ1-5 gives the full variable domain: KAGVTQTPRYLIKTRGQQVTLSCSPISGHRSVSWYQQTPGQGLQFLFEYFSETQRNKGNFPGRFSGRQFSNSRSEMNVSTLELGDSALYLCASSLTGGLGPQHFGDGTRLSIL.

This clone came up once. The genes are TRBV5-1 and TRBJ2-1; D perhaps matches TRBD1 (6 bases). Trimming removed 7 bases at V and 6 bases at J, with 23 bases between. The CDR3 spans 16 residues. Germline lookup yields CDR1 SGHRS and CDR2 YFSETQ. The CDR3 protein is CASLRTPQQGFNEQFF. DNA for the CDR3: TGCGCCAGCCTCCGAACGCCCCAACAGGGTTTCAATGAGCAGTTCTTC.

This clone was detected only once. The V gene is TRBV4-1, the J gene TRBJ2-1, with D perhaps TRBD2 (6 bases). Germline V gene data show CDR1 as MGHRA and CDR2 as YSYEKL. Trimming stripped 4 bases from V and 3 bases from J, with 16 bases between. There are 16 residues in the CDR3. The CDR3 sequence: CASSPGTLNYYNEQFF. The CDR3 DNA sequence: TGCGCCAGCAGCCCCGGGACTCTCAATTACTACAATGAGCAGTTCTTC.

The genes are TRBV10-3 and TRBJ1-6; 8 bases map to TRBD1. Germline V CDR1 and CDR2: ENHRY, SYGVKD. Trimming removed 8 bases from V and 2 bases from J; junction bases left unmatched: 2. The length of the CDR3 is 14 residues. CDR3 nucleotide sequence: TGTGCCATCGGACAGGGCACCTATAATTCACCCCTCCACTTT. This codes for CAIGQGTYNSPLHF.

The chain uses TRBV5-1 and TRBJ2-1; D gene ambiguous. V was shortened by 2 bases and J by 7 bases, with 13 bases between the two germline ends. The CDR3 loop spans 14 amino acids. CDR1 is SGHRS and CDR2 is YFSETQ in the germline V gene. The CDR3 coding sequence is TGCGCCAGCAGCTTAGAGCTAGTTCTGAATGAGCAGTTCTTC. Its translation is CASSLELVLNEQFF.

CDR3 sequence: CASSSNRVSGANVLTF. The CDR3 DNA reads as TGTGCCAGCAGCAGTAACAGGGTCTCTGGGGCCAACGTCCTGACTTTC. V and J are TRBV5-4 and TRBJ2-6; TRBD1 is a possible D gene (6 bases). The CDR3 has 16 residues. Germline V gene data show CDR1 as SGHNT and CDR2 as YYREEE (reference sequence). Trimming took 4 bases from V and 0 from J, leaving 11 bases between them.

The chain couples TRBV7-9 to TRBJ1-1, with D unresolved. The CDR3 extends over 15 amino acids. Trimming pared 0 bases from V and 4 bases from J, leaving 12 bases between. In germline, CDR1 is SEHNR, CDR2 FQNEAQ (reference sequence). The CDR3 DNA sequence: TGTGCCAGCAGCTTAGCCCATATAAGGAGCACTGAAGCTTTCTTT. Its protein is CASSLAHIRSTEAFF.

The rearrangement links TRBV4-1 to TRBJ1-5; D not certain. Trimming removed 3 bases at V and 7 bases at J, with 19 bases between. From germline, CDR1 is MGHRA and CDR2 YSYEKL. The CDR3 totals 16 residues. The CDR3 sequence is CASSHEFGTLSQPQHF. DNA of the CDR3: TGCGCCAGCAGCCATGAATTCGGTACACTTAGCCAGCCCCAGCATTTT.

The chain combines TRBV25-1 with TRBJ2-7, with no clear D. The CDR3 sequence is 14 residues long. Trimming removed 3 bases at V and 6 bases at J, with 15 bases between. Per the germline V gene, CDR1 is MGHDK and CDR2 is SYGVNS. The CDR3 region is CASSDPSARFEQYF. The CDR3 coding sequence is TGTGCCAGCAGTGACCCCTCCGCGAGGTTCGAGCAGTACTTC.

The chain employs TRBV7-6 and TRBJ2-2; D may be TRBD2 (6 bases). V dropped 1 base and J dropped 6 bases, with 12 bases sitting between them. The CDR3 runs to 15 residues. The V gene's germline CDR1 is SGHVS and CDR2 FNYEAQ. CDR3 amino acids: CASSLGAGIAGELFF. The CDR3 region has the DNA TGTGCCAGCAGCTTAGGAGCGGGTATCGCCGGGGAGCTGTTTTTT. The full variable domain, rest sourced from reference TRBV7-6 and TRBJ2-2, is GAGVSQSPRYKVTKRGQDVALRCDPISGHVSLYWYRQALGQGPEFLTYFNYEAQQDKSGLPNDRFSAERPEGSISTLTIQRTEQRDSAMYRCASSLGAGIAGELFFGEGSRLTVL.

This chain links TRBV6-1 with TRBJ1-5, with D uncertain. Deletions cut 1 base from V and 4 bases from J, with 8 bases between. The CDR3 runs 14 residues. From germline, CDR1 is MNHNS and CDR2 SASEGT. In DNA form, the CDR3 reads TGTGCCAGCAGTGAAGTTTCTTTGAATCAGCCCCAGCATTTT. It is translated as CASSEVSLNQPQHF.

This clone occurred once. The chain employs TRBV27 and TRBJ2-5; 12 nucleotides align to TRBD2. There are 19 residues in the CDR3. V was pared by 5 bases and J by 0 bases, with 13 bases of the junction left unmatched. CDR1 MNHEY and CDR2 SMNVEV come from the germline V gene (reference sequence). The CDR3 sequence: CASSLDGTASGRDQETQYF. The CDR3 DNA reads as TGTGCCAGCAGTCTCGATGGTACCGCTAGCGGGAGGGACCAAGAGACCCAGTACTTC.

The chain joins TRBV28 to TRBJ2-1, with 8 bases fitting TRBD1. Germline V gene sequence: CDR1 MDHEN, CDR2 SYDVKM. Losses at the gene ends were 7 bases for V and 5 bases for J; bases not matched to a gene: 7. The CDR3 has 14 amino acids. CDR3 sequence reads: CASTDRGSHNEQFF. The CDR3 DNA follows: TGTGCCAGCACCGACAGGGGTTCCCACAATGAGCAGTTCTTC. The full variable domain, with the rest looked up from reference TRBV28 and TRBJ2-1, is DVKVTQSSRYLVKRTGEKVFLECVQDMDHENMFWYRQDPGLGLRLIYFSYDVKMKEKGDIPEGYSVSREKKERFSLILESASTNQTSMYLCASTDRGSHNEQFFGPGTRLTVL.

This clone was seen only once. The V gene is TRBV6-6, the J gene TRBJ1-1; D perhaps matches TRBD1 (5 bases). The CDR3 loop spans 16 amino acids. Deletions cut 0 bases from V and 3 bases from J, with 14 bases between. Germline assignment: CDR1 MNHNY and CDR2 SVGAGI (reference sequence). The CDR3 loop reads CASSYSPNGGDTEAFF. In DNA form, the CDR3 reads TGTGCCAGCAGTTACTCTCCCAACGGGGGGGACACTGAAGCTTTCTTT.

This clone was seen only once. This chain connects TRBV6-4 to TRBJ2-2; the match to TRBD1 covers 8 bases. J was trimmed by 5 bases and V by 4 bases; bases with no gene match: 3. CDR3 size: 14 residues. Looked up from germline, CDR1 is MRHNA and CDR2 is SNTAGT. The CDR3 spells CASSVDRVTGELFF. The CDR3 coding sequence is TGTGCCAGCAGTGTGGACAGGGTAACCGGGGAGCTGTTTTTT.

The J gene is TRBJ2-7, the V gene TRBV6-5, with D possibly matching TRBD1 (5 bases). V lost 5 bases and J lost 2, with 10 bases in between. This CDR3 is built from 13 residues. Germline V gene sequence: CDR1 MNHEY, CDR2 SVGAGI. The CDR3 DNA reads TGTGCCAGCAGTCCAGACAGCCCCTACGAGCAGTACTTC. Protein product: CASSPDSPYEQYF.

The V call is TRBV11-3, the J call TRBJ1-1; D might be TRBD1 (5 bases). The germline V gene encodes CDR1 SGHNT and CDR2 YENEEA. V gave up 4 bases and J gave up 6 bases, with 15 bases separating them. The CDR3 contains 14 residues. The CDR3 sequence: CASSSRGERAEAFF. Here the CDR3 DNA reads TGTGCCAGCAGCTCACGGGGGGAAAGGGCTGAAGCTTTCTTT.

The chain couples TRBV18 to TRBJ2-7; D gene ambiguous. This CDR3 is 15 amino acids long. V was cut by 3 bases and J by 6 bases, with 18 bases left in between. Germline CDR1 reads KGHSH; CDR2 reads LQKENI. The CDR3 protein is CASSPFERQVGEQYF. CDR3 nucleotides: TGTGCCAGCTCACCCTTCGAAAGGCAGGTCGGCGAGCAGTACTTC.

This chain links TRBV30 with TRBJ2-7, with D perhaps TRBD1 (6 bases). Per germline, CDR1 GTSNPN and CDR2 SVGIG (reference sequence). Trimming removed 0 bases from V and 2 bases from J, with 17 bases in between. This CDR3 is 16 amino acids long. This CDR3 is CAWSVGKGVLAYEQYF. CDR3 DNA sequence: TGTGCCTGGAGTGTAGGAAAGGGGGTGTTGGCCTACGAGCAGTACTTC. Full variable domain (missing parts from reference TRBV30 and TRBJ2-7): SQTIHQWPATLVQPVGSPLSLECTVEGTSNPNLYWYRQAAGRGLQLLFYSVGIGQISSEVPQNLSASRPQDRQFILSSKKLLLSDSGFYLCAWSVGKGVLAYEQYFGPGTRLTVT.

The V and J genes are TRBV5-5 and TRBJ1-4; the match to TRBD1 covers 9 bases. This CDR3 region has 15 residues. V was pared by 2 bases and J by 8 bases, with 7 bases of the junction left unmatched. Germline V gives CDR1 SGHKS, CDR2 YYEKEE (reference sequence). The CDR3 DNA reads TGTGCCAGCAGCTTTCTGGGACAGGGTTTAGAAAAACTGTTTTTT. It specifies CASSFLGQGLEKLFF.

The CDR3 DNA reads as TGTGCCAGCAGCTTAGGGGCGGGAGGGCCGTGGAGCTCCTACAATGAGCAGTTCTTC. Encoded protein: CASSLGAGGPWSSYNEQFF. The genes are TRBV7-6 and TRBJ2-1, with 9 bases that match TRBD2. Germline V gene data show CDR1 as SGHVS and CDR2 as FNYEAQ. The CDR3 length is 19 residues. Trimming cost V 1 base and J 0 bases; bases outside gene matches: 10. Together with reference TRBV7-6 and TRBJ2-1, the CDR3 gives the full variable domain: GAGVSQSPRYKVTKRGQDVALRCDPISGHVSLYWYRQALGQGPEFLTYFNYEAQQDKSGLPNDRFSAERPEGSISTLTIQRTEQRDSAMYRCASSLGAGGPWSSYNEQFFGPGTRLTVL.

J is TRBJ1-1 and V is TRBV27; D not resolved. This CDR3 contains 13 residues. V was pared by 9 bases and J by 8 bases, with 19 bases between. The germline V gene has CDR1 MNHEY and CDR2 SMNVEV (reference sequence). Here the CDR3 reads CASKLIPLGEAFF. The CDR3 bases are TGTGCCAGTAAACTTATACCGCTCGGGGAAGCTTTCTTT.

J is TRBJ1-2 and V is TRBV7-6, with unresolved D. The CDR3 contains 17 residues. Germline V gives CDR1 SGHVS, CDR2 FNYEAQ. V dropped 5 bases and J dropped 1 base, with 20 bases sitting between them. This chain's CDR3 is CASSRRGSITYNYGYTF. Here the CDR3 DNA reads TGTGCCAGCAGCCGTCGAGGGTCTATCACTTATAACTATGGCTACACCTTC.

This clone was counted between two and nine times. The chain links TRBV4-1 to TRBJ1-5; D uncertain. The germline V gene has CDR1 MGHRA and CDR2 YSYEKL. The CDR3 is 15 amino acids. V shed 1 base and J shed 0 bases, with 7 bases lying between them. CDR3: CASSQVDYSNQPQHF. CDR3 coding DNA: TGCGCCAGCAGCCAAGTGGACTATAGCAATCAGCCCCAGCATTTT.

The chain has TRBV4-1 and TRBJ2-7; 7 nucleotides line up with TRBD1. This CDR3 has 13 amino acids. Germline CDR1 and CDR2: MGHRA and YSYEKL. V trimming: 5 bases; J trimming: 3 bases; junction bases outside the gene matches: 4. The DNA of the CDR3 is TGCGCCAGCAGCGTCCGACAGGGCTACGAGCAGTACTTC. Protein product: CASSVRQGYEQYF.

This clone was detected a few times. J is TRBJ2-7 and V is TRBV28; D uncertain. The CDR3 contains 12 residues. Deletions cut 7 bases from V and 6 bases from J, with 13 bases between. Per germline, CDR1 MDHEN and CDR2 SYDVKM. Here the CDR3 DNA reads TGTGCCAGCAACGCCGTAGACACCGAGCAGTACTTC. Translating it yields CASNAVDTEQYF.

The J gene is TRBJ2-5, the V gene TRBV19; TRBD2 aligns across 9 bases. Per the germline V gene, CDR1 is LNHDA and CDR2 is SQIVND (reference sequence). J was trimmed by 1 base and V by 2 bases; bases with no gene match: 2. The length of the CDR3 is 15 residues. CDR3 sequence: CASSIMRGGQETQYF. The CDR3 nucleotides are TGTGCCAGTAGTATAATGCGGGGGGGCCAAGAGACCCAGTACTTC. Combining the CDR3 with reference TRBV19 and TRBJ2-5 gives the whole variable domain DGGITQSPKYLFRKEGQNVTLSCEQNLNHDAMYWYRQDPGQGLRLIYYSQIVNDFQKGDIAEGYSVSREKKESFPLTVTSAQKNPTAFYLCASSIMRGGQETQYFGPGTRLLVL.

V and J are TRBV28 and TRBJ1-3; possibly TRBD1 for D (5 bases). V was cut by 4 bases and J by 4 bases, with 11 bases left in between. This CDR3 is 14 amino acids long. In germline, CDR1 is MDHEN, CDR2 SYDVKM. The chain's CDR3 is CASSSAGLGNTIYF. The CDR3 DNA sequence: TGTGCCAGCAGTTCAGCAGGGCTCGGAAACACCATATATTTT.

In this sample, this clone turned up once. The chain combines TRBV30 with TRBJ1-6; TRBD1 might be the D (6 bases). V lost 6 bases, J lost 4 bases, and 10 bases lay in between. CDR3 length equals 13 residues. Germline values: CDR1 GTSNPN, CDR2 SVGIG (reference sequence). The DNA of the CDR3 is TGTGCCTGCCGACAGGAGTATAATTCACCCCTCCACTTT. This gives the protein CACRQEYNSPLHF. Using reference TRBV30 and TRBJ1-6 for the parts outside the CDR3, the full variable domain is SQTIHQWPATLVQPVGSPLSLECTVEGTSNPNLYWYRQAAGRGLQLLFYSVGIGQISSEVPQNLSASRPQDRQFILSSKKLLLSDSGFYLCACRQEYNSPLHFGNGTRLTVT.

The V and J genes are TRBV27 and TRBJ1-1; tentatively, D is TRBD1 (5 bases). The CDR3 spans 15 residues. Germline V gives CDR1 MNHEY, CDR2 SMNVEV (reference sequence). V lost 5 bases, J lost 7 bases, and 20 bases lay in between. CDR3 nucleotides: TGTGCCAGCAGTCCCCAGCGGGACGGATGGAATGAAGCTTTCTTT. It specifies CASSPQRDGWNEAFF.

The rearrangement uses TRBV4-1 and TRBJ2-7; D may be TRBD1 (5 bases). Between the trimmed V and J ends, which lost 4 bases and 2 bases, there was a span of 9 bases. The V gene's germline CDR1 is MGHRA and CDR2 YSYEKL. There are 13 residues in the CDR3. In DNA, the CDR3 is TGCGCCAGCAGCCTCGGACATACCTACGAGCAGTACTTC. Translated: CASSLGHTYEQYF.